A selection of T cell receptor beta chains follows, all from one sample in a study of blood T cells in healthy people across ages. TCRdb passed the 5' RACE reads through MiXCR, listing each CDR3 protein once. The table has roughly 700,000 distinct CDR3 sequences, approximately 50% seen once. Specimen: blood. Receptors were obtained from a woman aged 55 to 70 in good health. Both conserved end residues are part of each CDR3. The D gene is left open where the match is weak. Not every row has a clone size; where given, it reads once, few, many or a size class.

v_gene: TRBV20-1; abundance: few; d_gene: TRBD1; j_gene: TRBJ2-7; CDR3aa: CSAPGGYSYEQYF; CDR3nt: TGCAGTGCTCCAGGGGGTTATTCCTACGAGCAGTACTTC
v_gene: TRBV28; abundance: few; d_gene: -; j_gene: TRBJ1-1; CDR3aa: CASGVPTNTEAFF; CDR3nt: TGTGCCAGCGGGGTCCCAACGAACACTGAAGCTTTCTTT
v_gene: TRBV10-3; abundance: -; d_gene: -; j_gene: TRBJ2-1; CDR3aa: CATRERSHNEQFF; CDR3nt: TGTGCCACCAGAGAGAGATCCCACAATGAGCAGTTCTTC
v_gene: TRBV4-2; abundance: -; d_gene: -; j_gene: TRBJ2-5; CDR3aa: CASSPIRTDFKGTQYF; CDR3nt: TGTGCCAGCAGCCCCATCCGGACGGACTTCAAGGGGACCCAGTACTTC
v_gene: TRBV20-1; abundance: -; d_gene: -; j_gene: TRBJ2-3; CDR3aa: CSARDRQGADTQYF; CDR3nt: TGCAGTGCTAGAGATCGGCAGGGAGCAGATACGCAGTATTTT
v_gene: TRBV28; abundance: few; d_gene: -; j_gene: TRBJ2-1; CDR3aa: CASSPIDGNEQFF; CDR3nt: TGTGCCAGCAGCCCGATTGATGGGAATGAGCAGTTCTTC
v_gene: TRBV20-1; abundance: many; d_gene: -; j_gene: TRBJ2-1; CDR3aa: CSATVGTRYNEQFF; CDR3nt: TGCAGTGCTACCGTCGGGACCAGGTACAATGAGCAGTTCTTC
v_gene: TRBV29-1; abundance: -; d_gene: TRBD1; j_gene: TRBJ2-5; CDR3aa: CSVESRGSGNEQYF; CDR3nt: TGCAGCGTTGAGTCCAGGGGGTCGGGGAATGAGCAGTACTTC
v_gene: TRBV20-1; abundance: -; d_gene: TRBD2; j_gene: TRBJ2-7; CDR3aa: CSAGSREPSYEQYF; CDR3nt: TGCAGTGCGGGCTCGCGGGAGCCTTCCTACGAGCAGTACTTC
v_gene: TRBV9; abundance: -; d_gene: -; j_gene: TRBJ1-6; CDR3aa: CASSAPLQAGNSPLHF; CDR3nt: TGTGCCAGCAGCGCCCCTTTACAGGCTGGTAATTCACCCCTCCACTTT
v_gene: TRBV20-1; abundance: few; d_gene: -; j_gene: TRBJ2-3; CDR3aa: CSALAGLTDTQYF; CDR3nt: TGCAGTGCTTTGGCGGGACTCACAGATACGCAGTATTTT
v_gene: TRBV7-2; abundance: -; d_gene: -; j_gene: TRBJ2-1; CDR3aa: CASALVYDEQFF; CDR3nt: TGTGCCAGCGCTCTAGTATACGATGAGCAGTTCTTC
v_gene: TRBV20-1; abundance: -; d_gene: -; j_gene: TRBJ1-6; CDR3aa: CSARSGAGGKSPLHF; CDR3nt: TGCAGTGCTAGGTCGGGGGCTGGGGGCAAGTCACCCCTCCACTTT
v_gene: TRBV10-3; abundance: few; d_gene: -; j_gene: TRBJ2-3; CDR3aa: CAISGDFWPTDTQYF; CDR3nt: TGTGCCATCAGTGGAGACTTTTGGCCCACAGATACGCAGTATTTT
v_gene: TRBV7-2; abundance: many; d_gene: -; j_gene: TRBJ2-2; CDR3aa: CASSLDPEATNTGELFF; CDR3nt: TGTGCCAGCAGCTTAGACCCGGAGGCTACGAACACCGGGGAGCTGTTTTTT
v_gene: TRBV7-2; abundance: -; d_gene: TRBD2; j_gene: TRBJ2-1; CDR3aa: CASSLATPGGRGGHEQFF; CDR3nt: TGTGCCAGCAGCTTAGCTACCCCGGGAGGGAGGGGGGGCCATGAGCAGTTCTTC
v_gene: TRBV7-3; abundance: -; d_gene: TRBD1; j_gene: TRBJ2-1; CDR3aa: CASSPQGGLYNAQFF; CDR3nt: TGTGCCAGCAGCCCACAGGGGGGACTTTACAATGCGCAGTTCTTC
v_gene: TRBV20-1; abundance: few; d_gene: -; j_gene: TRBJ2-5; CDR3aa: CSLKTSVETQYF; CDR3nt: TGCAGCCTTAAAACGTCCGTCGAGACCCAGTACTTC
v_gene: TRBV7-9; abundance: once; d_gene: -; j_gene: TRBJ2-7; CDR3aa: CASSQWGLDNEQYF; CDR3nt: TGTGCCAGCAGCCAGTGGGGGCTTGACAATGAGCAGTACTTC
v_gene: TRBV20-1; abundance: few; d_gene: TRBD2; j_gene: TRBJ2-7; CDR3aa: CSARELAGGREQYF; CDR3nt: TGCAGTGCTAGAGAACTAGCGGGAGGGCGCGAGCAGTACTTC
v_gene: TRBV7-9; abundance: few; d_gene: TRBD2; j_gene: TRBJ2-3; CDR3aa: CASSRLAGAPDTQYF; CDR3nt: TGTGCCAGCAGCCGCCTAGCGGGAGCCCCAGATACGCAGTATTTT
v_gene: TRBV2; abundance: few; d_gene: -; j_gene: TRBJ2-7; CDR3aa: CASNPRTSYEQYF; CDR3nt: TGTGCCAGCAATCCCAGAACCTCCTACGAGCAGTACTTC
v_gene: TRBV20-1; abundance: -; d_gene: -; j_gene: TRBJ2-7; CDR3aa: CSARGPGGYEQYF; CDR3nt: TGCAGTGCTAGAGGCCCGGGCGGTTATGAGCAGTACTTC
v_gene: TRBV2; abundance: -; d_gene: -; j_gene: TRBJ2-3; CDR3aa: CASREGGFSPDTQYF; CDR3nt: TGTGCCAGCAGGGAGGGGGGGTTTTCTCCAGATACGCAGTATTTT
v_gene: TRBV20-1; abundance: few; d_gene: -; j_gene: TRBJ2-6; CDR3aa: CSGRTGANVLTF; CDR3nt: TGCAGTGGAAGAACTGGGGCCAACGTCCTGACTTTC
v_gene: TRBV24-1; abundance: -; d_gene: TRBD2; j_gene: TRBJ2-1; CDR3aa: CATSAGGLRYNEQFF; CDR3nt: TGTGCCACCAGTGCGGGAGGGCTTAGGTACAATGAGCAGTTCTTC
v_gene: TRBV15; abundance: -; d_gene: TRBD1; j_gene: TRBJ2-5; CDR3aa: CATSRSLQGAQETQYF; CDR3nt: TGTGCCACCAGCAGATCCTTACAGGGGGCCCAAGAGACCCAGTACTTC
v_gene: TRBV5-1; abundance: many; d_gene: -; j_gene: TRBJ2-7; CDR3aa: CASSGTYEQYF; CDR3nt: TGTGCCAGCAGCGGAACCTACGAGCAGTACTTC
v_gene: TRBV5-1; abundance: -; d_gene: TRBD1; j_gene: TRBJ2-5; CDR3aa: CASSLGTGRFGETQYF; CDR3nt: TGCGCCAGCAGCTTGGGGACAGGGCGGTTTGGAGAGACCCAGTACTTC
v_gene: TRBV7-9; abundance: -; d_gene: -; j_gene: TRBJ1-4; CDR3aa: CASSPPSTGGEKLFF; CDR3nt: TGTGCCAGCAGTCCCCCTAGTACGGGCGGTGAAAAACTGTTTTTT
v_gene: TRBV11-2; abundance: few; d_gene: -; j_gene: TRBJ1-1; CDR3aa: CASSLVVRGDTEAFF; CDR3nt: TGTGCCAGCAGCTTAGTGGTCAGGGGAGACACTGAAGCTTTCTTT
v_gene: TRBV16; abundance: -; d_gene: -; j_gene: TRBJ2-1; CDR3aa: CASSQGLPWEQFF; CDR3nt: TGTGCCAGCAGCCAGGGGCTGCCCTGGGAGCAGTTCTTC
v_gene: TRBV10-3; abundance: -; d_gene: -; j_gene: TRBJ1-5; CDR3aa: CAISEGGYQPQHF; CDR3nt: TGTGCCATCAGTGAGGGGGGCTATCAGCCCCAGCATTTT
v_gene: TRBV7-2; abundance: -; d_gene: TRBD2; j_gene: TRBJ2-1; CDR3aa: CASSLSGRGGAEQFF; CDR3nt: TGTGCCAGCAGCTTAAGCGGGCGGGGGGGCGCTGAGCAGTTCTTC
v_gene: TRBV28; abundance: -; d_gene: TRBD2; j_gene: TRBJ2-2; CDR3aa: CASSLYSGRPGELFF; CDR3nt: TGTGCCAGCAGTTTATATAGCGGGAGGCCCGGGGAGCTGTTTTTT
v_gene: TRBV29-1; abundance: -; d_gene: -; j_gene: TRBJ1-1; CDR3aa: CSASRSGTEAFF; CDR3nt: TGCAGCGCGTCTCGATCGGGCACTGAAGCTTTCTTT
v_gene: TRBV6-2/TRBV6-3; abundance: -; d_gene: TRBD2; j_gene: TRBJ2-7; CDR3aa: CASSYSTSGDYEQYF; CDR3nt: TGTGCCAGCAGTTACTCGACTAGCGGAGATTACGAGCAGTACTTC
v_gene: TRBV5-1; abundance: -; d_gene: -; j_gene: TRBJ2-4; CDR3aa: CAGSYSDRMDIQYF; CDR3nt: TGCGCCGGCAGCTACAGCGACAGGATGGACATTCAGTACTTC
v_gene: TRBV2; abundance: many; d_gene: -; j_gene: TRBJ2-7; CDR3aa: CASSGVGSYEQYF; CDR3nt: TGTGCCAGCAGTGGCGTCGGTTCCTACGAGCAGTACTTC
v_gene: TRBV20-1; abundance: few; d_gene: TRBD2; j_gene: TRBJ2-7; CDR3aa: CSARDKGASGIYEQYF; CDR3nt: TGCAGTGCTAGAGATAAAGGGGCTAGCGGGATCTACGAGCAGTACTTC
v_gene: TRBV5-4; abundance: -; d_gene: TRBD2; j_gene: TRBJ2-1; CDR3aa: CASSLELSRLAGGEQFF; CDR3nt: TGTGCCAGCAGCTTGGAATTATCGCGGCTAGCGGGAGGTGAGCAGTTCTTC
v_gene: TRBV29-1; abundance: many; d_gene: -; j_gene: TRBJ2-7; CDR3aa: CSAADSLSYEQYF; CDR3nt: TGCAGCGCTGCCGACAGTCTTTCCTACGAGCAGTACTTC
v_gene: TRBV28; abundance: few; d_gene: TRBD2; j_gene: TRBJ2-5; CDR3aa: CASLAGGVSLGVGYQYF; CDR3nt: TGTGCCAGTCTAGCGGGAGGCGTTTCTTTAGGCGTTGGGTATCAGTACTTC
v_gene: TRBV6-5; abundance: once; d_gene: TRBD2; j_gene: TRBJ2-2; CDR3aa: CASSSPSGRAKTGELFF; CDR3nt: TGTGCCAGCAGTTCCCCTAGCGGGAGGGCGAAAACCGGGGAGCTGTTTTTT
v_gene: TRBV27; abundance: few; d_gene: TRBD2; j_gene: TRBJ2-7; CDR3aa: CASSSGGTGTRNYEQYF; CDR3nt: TGTGCCAGCAGTTCCGGAGGGACCGGGACTAGGAATTACGAGCAGTACTTC
v_gene: TRBV27; abundance: -; d_gene: -; j_gene: TRBJ1-1; CDR3aa: CASSFSGEGEAFF; CDR3nt: TGTGCCAGCAGTTTTTCGGGAGAGGGGGAAGCTTTCTTT
v_gene: TRBV10-3; abundance: few; d_gene: TRBD2; j_gene: TRBJ2-1; CDR3aa: CAISELIAGINEQFF; CDR3nt: TGTGCCATCAGTGAGTTAATAGCGGGAATCAATGAGCAGTTCTTC
v_gene: TRBV4-1; abundance: once; d_gene: TRBD2; j_gene: TRBJ2-7; CDR3aa: CASSQDKSGSKQYEQYF; CDR3nt: TGCGCCAGCAGCCAAGATAAGAGCGGGAGTAAACAATACGAGCAGTACTTC
v_gene: TRBV20-1; abundance: few; d_gene: TRBD1; j_gene: TRBJ1-2; CDR3aa: CSARGAGQGKDGYTF; CDR3nt: TGCAGTGCTAGAGGGGCGGGACAGGGGAAGGATGGCTACACCTTC
v_gene: TRBV20-1; abundance: -; d_gene: TRBD1; j_gene: TRBJ1-1; CDR3aa: CSASAYRGEAFF; CDR3nt: TGCAGTGCTAGCGCATACAGGGGAGAAGCTTTCTTT
v_gene: TRBV6-1; abundance: -; d_gene: -; j_gene: TRBJ2-7; CDR3aa: CASRPSSFSSYEQYF; CDR3nt: TGTGCCAGCAGACCGAGCTCCTTTAGCTCCTACGAGCAGTACTTC
v_gene: TRBV6-6; abundance: -; d_gene: TRBD1; j_gene: TRBJ1-5; CDR3aa: CASSPGQGENQPQHF; CDR3nt: TGTGCCAGCAGTCCCGGACAGGGGGAGAATCAGCCCCAGCATTTT
v_gene: TRBV4-3; abundance: few; d_gene: -; j_gene: TRBJ2-1; CDR3aa: CASSQDLNLGTELEQFF; CDR3nt: TGCGCCAGCAGCCAAGATTTGAATTTAGGAACAGAACTCGAGCAGTTCTTC
v_gene: TRBV7-4; abundance: few; d_gene: -; j_gene: TRBJ2-7; CDR3aa: CASSFDRATSYEQYF; CDR3nt: TGTGCCAGCAGCTTCGACAGAGCAACGTCCTACGAGCAGTACTTC
v_gene: TRBV6-2/TRBV6-3; abundance: -; d_gene: -; j_gene: TRBJ1-1; CDR3aa: CASSYVGTGYTEAFF; CDR3nt: TGTGCCAGCAGTTACGTTGGCACAGGGTACACTGAAGCTTTCTTT
v_gene: TRBV20-1; abundance: -; d_gene: TRBD2; j_gene: TRBJ2-5; CDR3aa: CSARDYVLEDFQRDDSKEETQYF; CDR3nt: TGCAGTGCTAGAGATTACGTGCTTGAGGATTTCCAGCGGGACGACTCAAAGGAGGAGACCCAGTACTTC
v_gene: TRBV18; abundance: few; d_gene: -; j_gene: TRBJ1-4; CDR3aa: CASSGGRNEKLFF; CDR3nt: TGTGCCAGCTCAGGGGGACGGAATGAAAAACTGTTTTTT
v_gene: TRBV27; abundance: -; d_gene: -; j_gene: TRBJ2-4; CDR3aa: CASSLARQAGIAKNIQYF; CDR3nt: TGTGCCAGCAGTTTAGCCCGACAGGCGGGGATAGCCAAAAACATTCAGTACTTC
v_gene: TRBV7-6; abundance: -; d_gene: -; j_gene: TRBJ2-7; CDR3aa: CASSTFLSGTRTYNEQYF; CDR3nt: TGTGCCAGCAGTACCTTTTTATCCGGAACGAGGACCTACAATGAGCAGTACTTC